These 25 T cell receptor beta chains came from one sample sequenced in a study of cytomegalovirus exposure and HLA in healthy donors. PCR was performed using 60 Vbeta and 13 Jbeta primers. Only in-frame clones appear in the TCRdb table, and some are missing; sequencing was by immunoSEQ multiplex PCR. Altogether roughly 150,000 clones are present, roughly 70% being singletons, with the ten largest covering 6.5% to 9%. Sequenced material: PBMCs. These receptors all stem from a young man in good health and CMV-seronegative.

This rearrangement joins TRBV29-1 to TRBJ2-2; 9 nucleotides line up with TRBD2. Germline loops: CDR1 SQVTM, CDR2 ANQGSEA. The CDR3 loop spans 14 amino acids. The J segment lost 2 bases and the V segment lost 4 bases, leaving 2 bases of the junction unmatched. Here the CDR3 reads CSVGGRDNTGELFF. The CDR3 DNA sequence: TGCAGCGTTGGCGGGAGGGACAACACCGGGGAGCTGTTTTTT.

A few counts support this clone. This chain joins TRBV6-1 and TRBJ2-6; D not resolved. Trimming removed 2 bases from V and 1 base from J, with 15 bases in between. Germline V gene lookup returns CDR1 MNHNS and CDR2 SASEGT. The CDR3 consists of 18 residues. The CDR3 region has the DNA TGTGCCAGCAGTGAATCACGAATCGTCGGGTCTGGGGCCAACGTCCTGACTTTC. This gives the protein CASSESRIVGSGANVLTF.

CDR3 bases: TGTGCCAGCAGCGTGGGCCAGGAGGTCAGCGGGGAGCTGTTTTTT. As protein: CASSVGQEVSGELFF. The rearrangement joins TRBV5-4 to TRBJ2-2, with D possibly being TRBD2 (5 bases). Germline-derived CDR1 and CDR2 are SGHNT and YYREEE (reference sequence). The CDR3 consists of 15 residues. V lost 4 bases, J lost 7 bases, and 17 bases lay in between.

The chain links TRBV7-9 to TRBJ2-7; TRBD1 agrees at 7 bases. Trimming at V came to 8 bases and at J to 2 bases, leaving 3 bases not matched to a gene. Germline V gives CDR1 SEHNR, CDR2 FQNEAQ (reference sequence). The CDR3 is 12 residues long. CDR3 region: CASETGTYEQYF. The CDR3 DNA reads TGTGCCAGCGAGACAGGGACCTACGAGCAGTACTTC.

The chain carries TRBV7-9 and TRBJ2-3; TRBD2 matches 7 bases. This CDR3 has 16 amino acids. Trimming took 0 bases from V and 0 from J; bases not matched to a gene: 3. CDR1 SEHNR and CDR2 FQNEAQ come from the germline V gene (reference sequence). As DNA, the CDR3 is TGTGCCAGCAGCTTAGCGGGCGGGGGTAGCACAGATACGCAGTATTTT. Translating gives CASSLAGGGSTDTQYF.

This clone was counted a few times. This chain links TRBV28 with TRBJ1-2; no clear D. With 6 bases removed from V and 4 bases from J, the gap between germline ends came to 15 bases. The CDR3 has 14 amino acids. The germline V gene encodes CDR1 MDHEN and CDR2 SYDVKM. The CDR3 bases are TGTGCCAGCAGCCCAGACAATTCAGGCTATGGCTACACCTTC. Translated: CASSPDNSGYGYTF.

The rearrangement joins TRBV28 to TRBJ1-5, with no clear D. Germline-derived CDR1 and CDR2 are MDHEN and SYDVKM. There are 12 residues in the CDR3. V shed 7 bases and J shed 5 bases, with 9 bases lying between them. The CDR3 spells CASTPQDQPQHF. CDR3 in DNA: TGTGCCAGCACCCCCCAGGATCAGCCCCAGCATTTT.

This rearrangement joins TRBV6-1 to TRBJ2-7; D unresolved. This CDR3 contains 13 residues. The ends were cut back, 7 bases at V and 1 base at J, with 11 bases in the middle. CDR1 is MNHNS and CDR2 is SASEGT in the germline V gene. CDR3 in amino acids: CASTESVSYEQYF. DNA of the CDR3: TGTGCCAGCACTGAGTCAGTATCCTACGAGCAGTACTTC.

The chain employs TRBV5-1 and TRBJ2-3; D is ambiguous. The V end was cut by 3 bases, the J end by 4 bases, with 15 bases between. In germline, CDR1 is SGHRS, CDR2 YFSETQ. The CDR3 is 15 amino acids. CDR3 loop: CASSSYAPPPDTQYF. The CDR3 coding sequence is TGCGCCAGCAGCTCCTACGCCCCCCCTCCAGATACGCAGTATTTT.

In its sample, this clone was seen once. CDR3 sequence: CSANLGGLANYGYTF. CDR3 nucleotide sequence: TGCAGCGCAAACCTCGGGGGATTAGCTAACTATGGCTACACCTTC. This chain uses TRBV29-1 with TRBJ1-2; D perhaps matches TRBD1 (5 bases). Between the trimmed V and J ends, which lost 7 bases and 0 bases, there was a span of 18 bases. Germline CDR1 and CDR2: SQVTM and ANQGSEA. CDR3 size: 15 residues.

The chain couples TRBV6-5 to TRBJ2-3; the D gene is possibly TRBD1 (6 bases). Per the germline V gene, CDR1 is MNHEY and CDR2 is SVGAGI. This CDR3 spans 14 amino acids. Deletions cut 6 bases from V and 2 bases from J, with 12 bases between. In DNA form, the CDR3 reads TGTGCCAGCAGCCGACAGGTTTACACAGATACGCAGTATTTT. Its protein is CASSRQVYTDTQYF.

A single count supports this clone. V gene TRBV20-1 combines with J gene TRBJ2-7; possible D gene TRBD2, 5 bases. The CDR3 spans 11 residues. Trimming stripped 6 bases from V and 6 bases from J, with 12 bases between. Per germline, CDR1 DFQATT and CDR2 SNEGSKA (reference sequence). The CDR3 is CSARGGREQYF. The DNA of the CDR3 is TGCAGTGCGCGAGGCGGGCGCGAGCAGTACTTC.

This clone was observed a few times. The V gene is TRBV27, the J gene TRBJ2-7; D gene uncertain. The length of the CDR3 is 13 residues. CDR1 is MNHEY and CDR2 is SMNVEV in the germline V gene (reference sequence). V lost 0 bases and J lost 2, with 5 bases in between. DNA for the CDR3: TGTGCCAGCAGTTTATCGGGCCCCTACGAGCAGTACTTC. Protein product: CASSLSGPYEQYF.

Turning to this clone: One end of the junction varies from germline; a read error may be responsible. The chain carries TRBV16 and TRBJ1-1; no clear D. The CDR3 length is 15 residues. Germline loops: CDR1 KGHSY, CDR2 FQNENV. The CDR3 region is CASSQWERLYTKAFF. The CDR3 coding sequence is TGTGCCAGCAGCCAATGGGAGAGACTTTACACTAAAGCTTTCTTT.

This clone was found once. The rearrangement joins TRBV11-2 to TRBJ1-3; TRBD1 aligns across 9 bases. The germline CDR1 and CDR2 sequences are SGHAT and FQNNGV. V lost 4 bases and J lost 0; bases outside the gene matches: 7. CDR3 length: 17 residues. CDR3 DNA sequence: TGTGCCAGCAGCTGGGGACAGGGAGTGATCTCTGGAAACACCATATATTTT. This codes for CASSWGQGVISGNTIYF.

V is TRBV7-2 and J is TRBJ2-5; TRBD1 aligns across 8 bases. V shed 0 bases and J 5 bases; nucleotides not matched to a gene: 5. Germline assignment: CDR1 SGHTA and CDR2 FQGNSA. The CDR3 has 15 amino acids. In nucleotides, the CDR3 is TGTGCCAGCAGCTTAGCGACAGGGGTCGGCGAGACCCAGTACTTC. This translates into CASSLATGVGETQYF.

The chain employs TRBV6-5 and TRBJ2-7; D possibly corresponds to TRBD1 (5 bases). With 5 bases removed from V and 4 bases from J, the gap between germline ends came to 6 bases. The V gene's germline CDR1 is MNHEY and CDR2 SVGAGI. This CDR3 contains 11 residues. CDR3 bases: TGTGCCAGCAGTAGGGGATACGAGCAGTACTTC. It codes for CASSRGYEQYF.

This clone was detected only a few times. The genes are TRBV2 and TRBJ1-2, with D maybe TRBD1 (5 bases). V was pared by 7 bases and J by 4 bases, with 13 bases between. From germline, CDR1 is SNHLY and CDR2 FYNNEI. The length of the CDR3 is 13 residues. For the CDR3, the DNA is TGTGCCAGCACCGGGGGGACGGGCTATGGCTACACCTTC. Translated: CASTGGTGYGYTF.

The chain carries TRBV2 and TRBJ1-1, with 9 bases identical to TRBD1. The CDR3 totals 17 residues. Germline assignment: CDR1 SNHLY and CDR2 FYNNEI. J gave up 4 bases and V 4 bases, and 13 bases lay outside the gene matches. DNA for the CDR3: TGTGCCAGCAGTGTGGGACAGGGAACACGAAGACGCACTGAAGCTTTCTTT. Residues: CASSVGQGTRRRTEAFF.

The V call is TRBV7-2, the J call TRBJ1-2; 9 nucleotides agree with TRBD1. The CDR3 runs to 13 residues. Germline values: CDR1 SGHTA, CDR2 FQGNSA. V shed 4 bases and J 5 bases; nucleotides not matched to a gene: 2. Here the CDR3 reads CASSSGQGYGYTF. The DNA of the CDR3 is TGTGCCAGCAGCTCTGGACAGGGGTATGGCTACACCTTC.

The V gene is TRBV6-4, the J gene TRBJ2-5; TRBD2 matches 7 bases. The CDR3 totals 13 residues. The V gene's germline CDR1 is MRHNA and CDR2 SNTAGT. V shed 4 bases, J shed 5 bases, and the junction held 4 bases outside the gene matches. CDR3 nucleotide sequence: TGTGCCAGCAGTGTGGGAGCGGGGGAGACCCAGTACTTC. Protein: CASSVGAGETQYF.

This clone has only one observation. The CDR3 region is CASSFRRQGAETQYF. CDR3 bases: TGTGCCAGCAGCTTTAGGAGACAGGGAGCAGAGACCCAGTACTTC. The chain joins TRBV7-9 to TRBJ2-5, with 7 bases lining up with TRBD1. Germline loops: CDR1 SEHNR, CDR2 FQNEAQ (reference sequence). The CDR3 is made up of 15 amino acids. With 3 bases clipped from V and 4 bases from J, the junction kept 8 bases outside the gene matches.

This clone was recorded a few times. This rearrangement joins TRBV28 to TRBJ1-2; D not resolved. Trimming pared 4 bases from V and 4 bases from J, leaving 10 bases between. This CDR3 has 13 amino acids. The V gene's germline CDR1 is MDHEN and CDR2 SYDVKM. This CDR3 is CASSSAEGYGYTF. The CDR3 DNA follows: TGTGCCAGCAGTTCTGCTGAGGGCTATGGCTACACCTTC.

The V call is TRBV7-9, the J call TRBJ1-4; D remains ambiguous. Trimming took 4 bases from V and 8 from J, leaving 11 bases between them. CDR1 is SEHNR, CDR2 FQNEAQ, per germline (reference sequence). The CDR3 covers 13 residues. The CDR3 DNA follows: TGTGCCAGCAGCTCCGACATAGCGGAAAAACTGTTTTTT. Encoded protein: CASSSDIAEKLFF.

The chain employs TRBV9 and TRBJ1-2, with 8 positions matching TRBD1. V shed 4 bases, J shed 7 bases, and the junction held 9 bases outside the gene matches. Germline V gene sequence: CDR1 SGDLS, CDR2 YYNGEE. The CDR3 has 14 amino acids. The CDR3 nucleotides read TGTGCCAGCAGCCCTCCCGCAGGGGGCAGTGGCTACACCTTC. Translation: CASSPPAGGSGYTF.